The TCR beta chain described here comes from a study of cytomegalovirus exposure and HLA in healthy donors. Study-level background: The approximately 120 validation repertoires used the same platform as the approximately 700 first-cohort repertoires (as reported by a later analysis).

The CDR3 is 16 amino acids. Trimming took 5 bases from V and 8 from J, leaving 24 bases between them. Germline V gives CDR1 LNHDA, CDR2 SQIVND (reference sequence). Findings of the study overall: The study recorded over 150 TCR beta chains that were cytomegalovirus-associated.

The repertoire was sequenced with immunoSEQ multiplex PCR; TCRdb's copy has only in-frame clones and lacks some. The sample yields fewer than 400,000 clones, 86% seen once. As regards this clone: As yet, its antigen is unknown.

Sample: PBMCs. V gene TRBV19 combines with J gene TRBJ1-2, with unresolved D. The TCR was taken from a woman between 18 and 30 years old in good health and CMV-seronegative. DNA of the CDR3: TGTGCCAGTAGTCCCCCCCGACCGACGCAGGCTGGGGGCTACACCTTC. Its protein is CASSPPRPTQAGGYTF.